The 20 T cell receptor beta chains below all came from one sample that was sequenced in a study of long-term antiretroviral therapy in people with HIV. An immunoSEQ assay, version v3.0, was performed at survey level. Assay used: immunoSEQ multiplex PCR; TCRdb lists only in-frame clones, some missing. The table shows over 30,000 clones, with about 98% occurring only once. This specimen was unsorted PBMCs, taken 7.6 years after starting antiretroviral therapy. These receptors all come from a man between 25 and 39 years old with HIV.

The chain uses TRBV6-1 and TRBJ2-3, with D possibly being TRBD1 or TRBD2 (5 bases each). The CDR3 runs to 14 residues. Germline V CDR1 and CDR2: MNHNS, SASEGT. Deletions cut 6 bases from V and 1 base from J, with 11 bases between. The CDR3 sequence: CASRRGWGTDTQYF. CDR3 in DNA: TGTGCCAGCAGGAGGGGATGGGGCACAGATACGCAGTATTTT.

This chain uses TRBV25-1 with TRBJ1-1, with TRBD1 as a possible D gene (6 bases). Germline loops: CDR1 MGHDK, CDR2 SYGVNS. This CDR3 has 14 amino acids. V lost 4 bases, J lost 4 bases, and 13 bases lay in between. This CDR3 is CASSAEQGTTEAFF. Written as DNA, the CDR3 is TGTGCCAGCAGTGCTGAACAGGGTACCACTGAAGCTTTCTTT.

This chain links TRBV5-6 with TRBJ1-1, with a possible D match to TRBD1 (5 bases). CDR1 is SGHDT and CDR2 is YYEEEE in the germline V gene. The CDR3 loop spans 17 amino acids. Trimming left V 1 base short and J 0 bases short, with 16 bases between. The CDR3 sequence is CASSLSGGYRMNTEAFF. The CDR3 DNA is TGTGCCAGCAGCTTGTCTGGGGGATATCGCATGAACACTGAAGCTTTCTTT.

The CDR3 coding sequence is TGTGCCAGCAGCTTATCCTCCGAAGTCGGGAAGACCCAGTACTTC. Its protein product is CASSLSSEVGKTQYF. The chain combines TRBV7-9 with TRBJ2-5; tentative D call: TRBD2 (5 bases). The germline gives CDR1 SEHNR, CDR2 FQNEAQ (reference sequence). The V and J ends lost 2 bases and 6 bases respectively, with 16 bases between them. This CDR3 is 15 amino acids long.

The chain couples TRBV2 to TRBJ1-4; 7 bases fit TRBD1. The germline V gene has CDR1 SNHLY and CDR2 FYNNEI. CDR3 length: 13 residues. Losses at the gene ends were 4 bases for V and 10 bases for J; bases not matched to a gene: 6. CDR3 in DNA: TGTGCCAGCAGTGGGCAGGGGGTGGGAAAACTGTTTTTT. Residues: CASSGQGVGKLFF.

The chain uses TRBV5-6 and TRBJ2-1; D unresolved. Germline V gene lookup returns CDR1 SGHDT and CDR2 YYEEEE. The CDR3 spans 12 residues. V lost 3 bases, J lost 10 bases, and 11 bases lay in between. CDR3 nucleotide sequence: TGTGCCAGCAGCTCAGGACCCCTCGAGCAGTTCTTC. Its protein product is CASSSGPLEQFF. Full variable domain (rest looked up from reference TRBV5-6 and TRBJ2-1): DAGVTQSPTHLIKTRGQQVTLRCSPKSGHDTVSWYQQALGQGPQFIFQYYEEEERQRGNFPDRFSGHQFPNYSSELNVNALLLGDSALYLCASSSGPLEQFFGPGTRLTVL.

CDR3 bases: TGTGCCAGCAGCCCCTGGTCCGACTACGAGCAGTACTTC. Protein sequence: CASSPWSDYEQYF. The V gene is TRBV5-6, the J gene TRBJ2-7; the D is unclear. V dropped 4 bases and J dropped 3 bases, with 11 bases sitting between them. CDR3 length: 13 residues. Germline values: CDR1 SGHDT, CDR2 YYEEEE.

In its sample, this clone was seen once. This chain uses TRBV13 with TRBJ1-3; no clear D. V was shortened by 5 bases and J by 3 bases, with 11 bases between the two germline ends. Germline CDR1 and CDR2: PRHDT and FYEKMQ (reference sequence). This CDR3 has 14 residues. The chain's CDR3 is CASSPRVGGNTIYF. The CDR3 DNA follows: TGTGCCAGCAGCCCAAGGGTTGGTGGAAACACCATATATTTT.

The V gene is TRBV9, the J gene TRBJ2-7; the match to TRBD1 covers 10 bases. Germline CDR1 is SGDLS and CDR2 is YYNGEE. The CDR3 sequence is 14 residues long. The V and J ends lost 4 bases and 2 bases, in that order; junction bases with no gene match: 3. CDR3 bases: TGTGCCAGCAGCATTGGGACAGGGGCCTACGAGCAGTACTTC. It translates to CASSIGTGAYEQYF.

CDR3 nucleotides: TGTGCCAGCGGACGGACAGGGGGCTTCAAGGAGCAGTACTTC. Protein product: CASGRTGGFKEQYF. The chain recombines TRBV6-5 with TRBJ2-7; 11 bases map to TRBD1. With 8 bases clipped from V and 7 bases from J, the junction kept 10 bases outside the gene matches. This CDR3 is built from 14 residues. Germline V gene lookup returns CDR1 MNHEY and CDR2 SVGAGI.

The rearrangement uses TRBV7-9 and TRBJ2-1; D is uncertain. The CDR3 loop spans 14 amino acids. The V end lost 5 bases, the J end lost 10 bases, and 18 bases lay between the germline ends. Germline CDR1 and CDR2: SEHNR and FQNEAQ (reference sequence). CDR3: CASSTRRKLREQFF. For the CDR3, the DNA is TGTGCCAGCAGCACGAGGCGGAAATTGAGGGAGCAGTTCTTC.

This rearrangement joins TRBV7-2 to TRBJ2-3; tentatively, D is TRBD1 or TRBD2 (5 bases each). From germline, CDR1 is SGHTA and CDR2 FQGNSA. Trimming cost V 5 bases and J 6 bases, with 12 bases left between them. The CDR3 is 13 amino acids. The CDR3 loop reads CASSLRRDDTQYF. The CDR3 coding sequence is TGTGCCAGCAGCCTACGCAGGGACGATACGCAGTATTTT.

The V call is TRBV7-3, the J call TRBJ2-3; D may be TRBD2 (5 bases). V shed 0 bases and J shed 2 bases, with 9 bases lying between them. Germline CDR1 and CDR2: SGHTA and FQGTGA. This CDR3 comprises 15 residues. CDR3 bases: TGTGCCAGCAGCTTAACTAGCGCCGTCACAGATACGCAGTATTTT. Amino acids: CASSLTSAVTDTQYF.

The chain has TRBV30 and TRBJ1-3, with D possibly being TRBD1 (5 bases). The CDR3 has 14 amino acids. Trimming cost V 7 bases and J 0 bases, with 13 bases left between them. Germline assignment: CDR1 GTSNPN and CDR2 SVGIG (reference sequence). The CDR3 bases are TGTGCCTTCCAGGGTCCCCGCTCTGGAAACACCATATATTTT. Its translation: CAFQGPRSGNTIYF.

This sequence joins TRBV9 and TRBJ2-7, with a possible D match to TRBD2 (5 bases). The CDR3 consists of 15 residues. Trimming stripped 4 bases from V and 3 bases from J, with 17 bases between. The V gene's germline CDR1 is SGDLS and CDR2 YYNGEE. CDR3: CASSLGWSSLYEQYF. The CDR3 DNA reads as TGTGCCAGCAGCTTGGGGTGGTCTAGCCTCTACGAGCAGTACTTC.

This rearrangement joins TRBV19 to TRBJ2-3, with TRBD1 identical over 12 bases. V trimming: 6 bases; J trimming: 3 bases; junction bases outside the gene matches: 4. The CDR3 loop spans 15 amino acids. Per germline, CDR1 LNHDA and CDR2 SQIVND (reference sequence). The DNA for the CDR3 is TGTGCCAGTAGCCCGGGACAGGGGGCGACAGATACGCAGTATTTT. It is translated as CASSPGQGATDTQYF. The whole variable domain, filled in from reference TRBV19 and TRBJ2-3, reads DGGITQSPKYLFRKEGQNVTLSCEQNLNHDAMYWYRQDPGQGLRLIYYSQIVNDFQKGDIAEGYSVSREKKESFPLTVTSAQKNPTAFYLCASSPGQGATDTQYFGPGTRLTVL.

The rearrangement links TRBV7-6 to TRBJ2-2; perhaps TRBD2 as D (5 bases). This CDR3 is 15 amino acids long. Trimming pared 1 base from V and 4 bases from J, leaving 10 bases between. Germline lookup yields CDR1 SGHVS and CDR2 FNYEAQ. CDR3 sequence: CASSLVRAGTGELFF. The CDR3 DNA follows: TGTGCCAGCAGCTTAGTTAGGGCGGGCACCGGGGAGCTGTTTTTT.

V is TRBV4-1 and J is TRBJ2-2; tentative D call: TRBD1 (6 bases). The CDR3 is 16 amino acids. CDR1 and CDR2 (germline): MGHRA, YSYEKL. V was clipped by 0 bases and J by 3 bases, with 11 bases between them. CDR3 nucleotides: TGCGCCAGCAGCCAAGATGTAGGGACATACACCGGGGAGCTGTTTTTT. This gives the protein CASSQDVGTYTGELFF.

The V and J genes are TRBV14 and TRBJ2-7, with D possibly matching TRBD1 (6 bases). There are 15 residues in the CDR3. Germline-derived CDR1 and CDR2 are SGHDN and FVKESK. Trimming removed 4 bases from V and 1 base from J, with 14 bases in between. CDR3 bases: TGTGCCAGCAGCCGGGGCGAGGGGGTGTCCTACGAGCAGTACTTC. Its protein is CASSRGEGVSYEQYF.

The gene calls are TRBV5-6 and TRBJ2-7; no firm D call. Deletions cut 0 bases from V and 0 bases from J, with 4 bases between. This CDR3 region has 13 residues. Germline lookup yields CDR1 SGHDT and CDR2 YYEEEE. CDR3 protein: CASSLVLSYEQYF. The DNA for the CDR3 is TGTGCCAGCAGCTTGGTACTCTCCTACGAGCAGTACTTC. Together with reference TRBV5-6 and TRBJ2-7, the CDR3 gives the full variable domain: DAGVTQSPTHLIKTRGQQVTLRCSPKSGHDTVSWYQQALGQGPQFIFQYYEEEERQRGNFPDRFSGHQFPNYSSELNVNALLLGDSALYLCASSLVLSYEQYFGPGTRLTVT.